Listed below are T cell receptor beta chains from one sample, sequenced in a study of blood T cell repertoires in COVID-19. The data were produced by immunoSEQ multiplex PCR, yet TCRdb's version contains in-frame clones alone and is incomplete. In the table there are about 410,000 clones, 70% to 90% of which are singletons. Sequences were obtained from peripheral blood. Source of these receptors: a woman in her twenties or thirties with active or convalescent COVID-19. Each CDR3 is given with its conserved first and last residue. Size is stated for part of the rows, as once, few or many counts, or as a class when the clone is expanded.

v_call clone_size cdr3_aa
TRBV6-5 - CATQSLRTEAFF
TRBV21-1 - CASSTDTSSYEQYF
TRBV3-1/TRBV3-2 few CASSPTGQGINSPLHF
TRBV6-5 - CASRAGDGYTF
TRBV6-1 - CASSELRVGDRANEKLFF
TRBV6-5 - CASSLAREQTEAFF
TRBV19 - CASSRTGGAVGYTF
TRBV12-5 few CASGPPLLYYGAGSYEQYF
TRBV3-1/TRBV3-2 - CASSVGLHGGETQYF
TRBV19 - CASSITTVNEQFF
TRBV19 - CASSKDRPTYYGYTF
TRBV10-3 - CATAGGLEGDGYTF
TRBV5-1 - CASSLTGVNEQYF
TRBV18 few CASSPPGQGGSPLHF
TRBV7-9 - CASSTNSNQPQHF
TRBV6-6 - CASSYFFSGGPEAFF
TRBV3-1/TRBV3-2 - CASSPFGNEQFF